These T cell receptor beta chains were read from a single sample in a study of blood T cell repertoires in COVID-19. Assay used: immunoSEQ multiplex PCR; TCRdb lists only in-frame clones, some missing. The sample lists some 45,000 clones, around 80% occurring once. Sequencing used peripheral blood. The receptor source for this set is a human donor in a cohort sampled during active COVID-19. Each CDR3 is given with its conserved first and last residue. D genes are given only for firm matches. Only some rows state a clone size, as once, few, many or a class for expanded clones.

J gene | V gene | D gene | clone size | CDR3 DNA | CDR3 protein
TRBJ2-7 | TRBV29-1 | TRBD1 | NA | TGCAGCGTTTATGGGACAGGGGACTCCTACGAGCAGTACTTC | CSVYGTGDSYEQYF
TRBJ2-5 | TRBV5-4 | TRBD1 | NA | TGTGCCAGCAGCGGCCGGACAGGGGGACAAGAGACCCAGTACTTC | CASSGRTGGQETQYF
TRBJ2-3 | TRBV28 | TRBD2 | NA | TGTGCCAGCAGTTTCGAGACTAGCGCCCTCCATATAGCGGATACGCAGTATTTT | CASSFETSALHIADTQYF
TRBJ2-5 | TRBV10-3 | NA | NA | TGTGCCATCAGTGTCAGTAGCGAAGAGACCCAGTACTTC | CAISVSSEETQYF
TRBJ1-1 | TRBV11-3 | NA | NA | TGTGCCAGCAGCTTGGGGGGAGAGGGGACTGAAGCTTTCTTT | CASSLGGEGTEAFF
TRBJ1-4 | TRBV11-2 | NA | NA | TGTGCCAGCAGCCCCGAGGGGGGGTCGGCAACTAATGAAAAACTGTTTTTT | CASSPEGGSATNEKLFF
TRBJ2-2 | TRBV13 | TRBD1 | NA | TGTGCCAGCAGCTTAACAGGGGCTACGAACACCGGGGAGCTGTTTTTT | CASSLTGATNTGELFF
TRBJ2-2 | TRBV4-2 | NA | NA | TGTGCCAGCAGCCCCCTTAAGGGAGAAGGGACCGGGGAGCTGTTTTTT | CASSPLKGEGTGELFF
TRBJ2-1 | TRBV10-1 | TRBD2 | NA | TGCGCCAGCAGTGATGGCGGGAGGGCGGATGAGCAGTTCTTC | CASSDGGRADEQFF
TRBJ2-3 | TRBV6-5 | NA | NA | TGTGCCAGCAGCCCCGGCACAGATACGCAGTATTTT | CASSPGTDTQYF
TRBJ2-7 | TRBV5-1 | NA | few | TGCGCCAGCAGCTTGATGACTTCCGGAAACGAGCAGTACTTC | CASSLMTSGNEQYF
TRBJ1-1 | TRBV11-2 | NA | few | TGTGCCAGCAGCCTCAACAGGGTATGGGCTTTCTTT | CASSLNRVWAFF
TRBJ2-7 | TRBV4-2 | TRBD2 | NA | TGTGCCAGCAGCCAAGAAGGGGATAGCGGGGGGGGTTTACCCTACGAGCAGTACTTC | CASSQEGDSGGGLPYEQYF
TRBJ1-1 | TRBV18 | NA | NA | TGTGCCAGCTCACCCTCTGGGACATCCAGGAGTGAAGCTTTCTTT | CASSPSGTSRSEAFF
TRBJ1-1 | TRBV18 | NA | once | TGTGCCAGCTCACCAGCAGGGTCGGGCACTGAAGCTTTCTTT | CASSPAGSGTEAFF
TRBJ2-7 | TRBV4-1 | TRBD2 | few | TGCGCCAGCAGCCTACGGACTAGCGGGAGACCCAGCTCCTACGAGCAGTACTTC | CASSLRTSGRPSSYEQYF
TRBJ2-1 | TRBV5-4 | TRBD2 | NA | TGTGCCAGCAGCCCCTTTGGACTAGCGGGATCTTACAATGAGCAGTTCTTC | CASSPFGLAGSYNEQFF